One sample yielded the 11 T cell receptor beta chains listed below, sequenced in a study of response to subunit inactivated influenza vaccine. TCRdb used MiXCR to reprocess the RT-PCR reads, holding one entry per CDR3 protein. The table records hundreds of thousands of distinct CDR3 sequences, around 11% of them present only once. This sample was shared with a second study, whose subject was T cells expressing NK-cell markers. That study reports: TCR beta libraries carry UMIs added by 5'RACE template switching.

Here the sequenced sample was PBMCs from blood, taken on the day of vaccination. These receptors all come from a man in his fifties who received an inactivated influenza vaccine.

The rearrangement links TRBV3-1 to TRBJ1-6, with a weak D call TRBD1 (5 bases). V was shortened by 1 base and J by 7 bases, with 8 bases between the two germline ends. CDR1 is LGHDT, CDR2 YNNKEL, per germline (reference sequence). The CDR3 spans 14 residues. CDR3 residues: CASSQGTPNSPLHF. CDR3 bases: TGTGCCAGCAGCCAAGGGACACCAAATTCACCCCTCCACTTT.

This clonotype was observed many times. The rearrangement uses TRBV24-1 and TRBJ2-1; 8 bases fit TRBD1. The J segment lost 2 bases and the V segment lost 3 bases, leaving 2 bases of the junction unmatched. The CDR3 spans 15 residues. The germline gives CDR1 KGHDR, CDR2 SFDVKD. The CDR3 spells CATSDGQGAYNEQFF. In DNA, the CDR3 is TGTGCCACCAGTGATGGACAGGGCGCCTACAATGAGCAGTTCTTC.

The chain joins TRBV20-1 to TRBJ2-5; 10 nucleotides line up with TRBD2. The ends lost 2 bases at V and 4 bases at J; junction bases unmatched: 7. CDR3 length: 15 amino acids. Per germline, CDR1 DFQATT and CDR2 SNEGSKA (reference sequence). The CDR3 bases are TGCAGTGCTAGATCTCTAGCGGGAGATCTAGAGACCCAGTACTTC. Translated: CSARSLAGDLETQYF.

V gene TRBV5-4 combines with J gene TRBJ2-2; D assignment may be TRBD1 or TRBD2 (6 bases each). Trimming removed 2 bases from V and 4 bases from J, with 12 bases in between. Per germline, CDR1 SGHNT and CDR2 YYREEE (reference sequence). The CDR3 sequence is 15 residues long. CDR3 loop: CASSFGGPATGELFF. CDR3 DNA sequence: TGTGCCAGCAGCTTTGGGGGGCCAGCCACCGGGGAGCTGTTTTTT.

This clonotype was counted a few times. The rearrangement joins TRBV6-5 to TRBJ1-2; TRBD1 is a possible D gene (5 bases). The V end was cut by 2 bases, the J end by 5 bases, with 12 bases between. This CDR3 has 14 amino acids. Germline assignment: CDR1 MNHEY and CDR2 SVGAGI. CDR3 sequence reads: CASSYDSASYGYTF. The CDR3 coding sequence is TGTGCCAGCAGTTACGACAGCGCGTCGTATGGCTACACCTTC.

This clonotype was seen a handful of times. The chain has TRBV12-3 or TRBV12-4 and TRBJ1-5; D remains unclear. The CDR3 is 14 amino acids. Between the trimmed V and J ends, which lost 6 bases and 0 bases, there was a span of 9 bases. CDR3 sequence (DNA): TGTGCCAGCAGCCGAACTAATAGCAATCAGCCCCAGCATTTT. Protein product: CASSRTNSNQPQHF.

This clonotype has only a few counts. CDR3: CSASRRWQPQHF. CDR3 nucleotides: TGCAGTGCTAGTAGACGTTGGCAGCCCCAGCATTTT. The chain combines TRBV20-1 with TRBJ1-5, with unresolved D. Germline lookup yields CDR1 DFQATT and CDR2 SNEGSKA (reference sequence). V was pared by 3 bases and J by 7 bases, with 10 bases between. The CDR3 loop spans 12 amino acids.

The J gene is TRBJ2-1, the V gene TRBV29-1; TRBD2 agrees at 10 bases. CDR3 length: 15 amino acids. J gave up 11 bases and V 8 bases, and 18 bases lay outside the gene matches. Per the germline V gene, CDR1 is SQVTM and CDR2 is ANQGSEA. The CDR3 DNA reads as TGCAGCTTTGGCCGGGCTAGCGGGAGTTCTCGGCAGCAGTTCTTC. The encoded protein is CSFGRASGSSRQQFF.

This clonotype was detected ten times or more. The chain employs TRBV12-3 or TRBV12-4 and TRBJ2-3; D ambiguous. V shed 3 bases and J shed 14 bases, with 12 bases lying between them. This CDR3 has 11 residues. The CDR3 nucleotides read TGTGCCAGCAGTTTGGGCCTCACTCGGTATTTT. This sequence encodes CASSLGLTRYF.

This clonotype was counted a few times. The chain combines TRBV28 with TRBJ2-5; 10 positions agree with TRBD1. Germline V CDR1 and CDR2: MDHEN, SYDVKM. V lost 5 bases, J lost 0 bases, and 6 bases stayed unmatched. This CDR3 spans 16 amino acids. The CDR3 DNA reads as TGTGCCAGCAGTCGACCGGGACAGGGGTACCAAGAGACCCAGTACTTC. This codes for CASSRPGQGYQETQYF.

The table lists this clonotype with a few counts. J is TRBJ2-2 and V is TRBV28; the D call may be TRBD1 or TRBD2 (5 bases each). The CDR3 is made up of 20 amino acids. Germline CDR1 and CDR2: MDHEN and SYDVKM. Trimming took off 2 bases at V and 7 bases at J, with 29 bases between the two ends. The CDR3 spells CASSLITWVGTHWGSGELFF. The CDR3 DNA follows: TGTGCCAGCAGTTTAATTACTTGGGTCGGCACCCACTGGGGGAGCGGGGAGCTGTTTTTT.